This is a list of T cell receptor beta chains from one sample in a study of regulatory T cells in long-lasting Graves disease. MiXCR was run by TCRdb on the multiplex PCR reads, yielding one entry per CDR3 protein. The profile shows 400,000 or so distinct CDR3 sequences, more than 20% of them singletons. Source: peripheral blood mononuclear cells (PBMCs), taken when the disease was refractory, from a patient treated with antithyroid drugs. All receptors come from a female donor with Graves disease. Both conserved end residues are trimmed from each CDR3.

J: TRBJ1-1
length: 12
V: TRBV28
CDR3: ASSFLGVNTEAF

J: TRBJ1-5
length: 11
V: TRBV6-1
CDR3: ASSRDDLGPQH

J: TRBJ1-1
length: 12
V: TRBV4-1
CDR3: ASSQDKAFTEAF

J: TRBJ2-7
length: 13
V: TRBV28
CDR3: ASLGGDRGLREQY

J: TRBJ1-3
length: 11
V: TRBV30
CDR3: AWSVLMGNTIY

J: TRBJ1-5
length: 13
V: TRBV6-1
CDR3: ASSATGIRNQPQH

J: TRBJ1-1
length: 9
V: TRBV29-1
CDR3: SVRQNTEAF

J: TRBJ1-1
length: 10
V: TRBV28
CDR3: ASNEGQQVAF

J: TRBJ1-2
length: 11
V: TRBV5-6
CDR3: ASSFRDRYGYT

J: TRBJ2-7
length: 12
V: TRBV6-1
CDR3: ASSRTGWSYEQY

J: TRBJ2-7
length: 11
V: TRBV6-2/TRBV6-3
CDR3: ASTRTGDYEQY

J: TRBJ2-7
length: 9
V: TRBV28
CDR3: AGSFGDQPY

J: TRBJ1-2
length: 13
V: TRBV6-1
CDR3: ASSEWVDRNYGYT

J: TRBJ1-2
length: 12
V: TRBV12-3/TRBV12-4
CDR3: ASSTGTGGRGYT

J: TRBJ2-7
length: 15
V: TRBV3-1
CDR3: ASSQDPRASGSYEQY

J: TRBJ1-6
length: 13
V: TRBV2
CDR3: ASRGSGGNNSPLH

J: TRBJ2-3
length: 13
V: TRBV28
CDR3: ASTGNLASTDTQY

J: TRBJ2-7
length: 12
V: TRBV11-2
CDR3: ASSFGGETYEQY

J: TRBJ1-2
length: 12
V: TRBV27
CDR3: VSRSWPGSDGYT

J: TRBJ2-5
length: 13
V: TRBV7-2
CDR3: ASSLVPGVQETQY

J: TRBJ1-5
length: 12
V: TRBV15
CDR3: ATSSAGETQPQH

J: TRBJ2-7
length: 13
V: TRBV2
CDR3: ASSSRDRGPYEQY

J: TRBJ1-1
length: 11
V: TRBV15
CDR3: ATAGGVNTEAF

J: TRBJ1-2
length: 11
V: TRBV18
CDR3: ASSLDIDYGYT

J: TRBJ1-6
length: 12
V: TRBV2
CDR3: ASSTGTAYSPLH

J: TRBJ1-2
length: 12
V: TRBV4-3
CDR3: ASSQEQGNYGYT

J: TRBJ1-5
length: 12
V: TRBV28
CDR3: ASSQGGSNQPQR

J: TRBJ1-1
length: 12
V: TRBV5-1
CDR3: ASSPGDPDTEAF

J: TRBJ2-7
length: 15
V: TRBV3-1
CDR3: ASSQEITGTAAYEQY

J: TRBJ2-5
length: 13
V: TRBV7-2
CDR3: ASSQITGGGETQY

J: TRBJ2-7
length: 12
V: TRBV7-2
CDR3: ASSFRQISYEQY

J: TRBJ2-7
length: 11
V: TRBV11-2
CDR3: ASSLDRTYEQY

J: TRBJ1-5
length: 10
V: TRBV20-1
CDR3: SAPGTGRPQH

J: TRBJ1-2
length: 9
V: TRBV20-1
CDR3: SARVGYGYT

J: TRBJ2-7
length: 13
V: TRBV6-5
CDR3: ASSYSRTGTYEQY

J: TRBJ2-5
length: 13
V: TRBV11-1
CDR3: ASTGTVFGGETQY

J: TRBJ1-2
length: 12
V: TRBV7-2
CDR3: ASSTPGSNYGYT

J: TRBJ2-2
length: 14
V: TRBV4-3
CDR3: ASSQAGTSGTGELF

J: TRBJ1-5
length: 15
V: TRBV11-1
CDR3: ASSSTGTEFKEQPQH

J: TRBJ2-7
length: 11
V: TRBV30
CDR3: AWSVGNYYEQY

J: TRBJ2-7
length: 9
V: TRBV20-1
CDR3: SERVWDEQY

J: TRBJ2-5
length: 11
V: TRBV20-1
CDR3: SAWGGRDETQY

J: TRBJ2-7
length: 19
V: TRBV6-1
CDR3: ASRTMGSGQGARTQTYEQY

J: TRBJ2-7
length: 12
V: TRBV20-1
CDR3: SARWGGRGYEQY

J: TRBJ1-1
length: 12
V: TRBV19
CDR3: ASSIHALGAEAF

J: TRBJ2-3
length: 14
V: TRBV2
CDR3: ASRVALSRDGDTQY

J: TRBJ2-4
length: 12
V: TRBV20-1
CDR3: SAHRGLEENIQY

J: TRBJ2-2
length: 14
V: TRBV5-1
CDR3: ASSFGAGVNTGELF

J: TRBJ2-7
length: 13
V: TRBV6-1
CDR3: ASNIQAGGSYEQY

J: TRBJ2-7
length: 14
V: TRBV30
CDR3: AWSGPGQGLSYEQY

J: TRBJ2-7
length: 15
V: TRBV28
CDR3: ASGHFWDFRGTYEQY

J: TRBJ2-2
length: 16
V: TRBV25-1
CDR3: ASSESRSGTGNTGELF

J: TRBJ2-7
length: 12
V: TRBV20-1
CDR3: SARDPWRESEQY

J: TRBJ1-1
length: 12
V: TRBV6-2/TRBV6-3
CDR3: ASSYSVMGLRAF

J: TRBJ2-7
length: 11
V: TRBV29-1
CDR3: SVRTGPSYEQY

J: TRBJ2-7
length: 11
V: TRBV7-2
CDR3: ASNMYSTYEQY

J: TRBJ1-5
length: 10
V: TRBV12-3/TRBV12-4
CDR3: ASSPRWQPQH

J: TRBJ2-5
length: 11
V: TRBV6-5
CDR3: ASSYVGWETQY

J: TRBJ2-5
length: 18
V: TRBV19
CDR3: ASSHQRGRRAGRDLETQY